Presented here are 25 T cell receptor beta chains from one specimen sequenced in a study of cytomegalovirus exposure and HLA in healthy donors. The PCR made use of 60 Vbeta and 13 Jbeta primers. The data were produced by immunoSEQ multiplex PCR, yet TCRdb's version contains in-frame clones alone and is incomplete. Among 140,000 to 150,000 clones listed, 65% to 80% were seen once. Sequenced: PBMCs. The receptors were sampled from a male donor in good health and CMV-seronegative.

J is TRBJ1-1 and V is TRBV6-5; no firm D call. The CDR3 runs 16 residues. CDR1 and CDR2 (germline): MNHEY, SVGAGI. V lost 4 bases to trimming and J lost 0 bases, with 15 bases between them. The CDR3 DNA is TGTGCCAGCAGTTTTAGTAACAGAAATATGAACACTGAAGCTTTCTTT. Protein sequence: CASSFSNRNMNTEAFF.

The CDR3 sequence is CASSLEVSNPTSGFYNEQFF. As DNA, the CDR3 is TGTGCCAGCAGCTTAGAGGTATCTAACCCGACTAGCGGATTCTACAATGAGCAGTTCTTC. The chain joins TRBV11-2 to TRBJ2-1, with TRBD2 identical over 9 bases. In germline, CDR1 is SGHAT, CDR2 FQNNGV. The trim removed 0 bases at V and 3 bases at J, leaving 15 bases unmatched. The CDR3 covers 20 residues.

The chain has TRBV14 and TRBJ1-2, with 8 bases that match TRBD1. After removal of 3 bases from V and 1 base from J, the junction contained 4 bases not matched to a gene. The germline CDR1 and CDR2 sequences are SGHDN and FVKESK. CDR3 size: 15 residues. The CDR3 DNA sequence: TGTGCCAGCAGCCATCGGGACAGGCTTAACTATGGCTACACCTTC. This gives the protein CASSHRDRLNYGYTF.

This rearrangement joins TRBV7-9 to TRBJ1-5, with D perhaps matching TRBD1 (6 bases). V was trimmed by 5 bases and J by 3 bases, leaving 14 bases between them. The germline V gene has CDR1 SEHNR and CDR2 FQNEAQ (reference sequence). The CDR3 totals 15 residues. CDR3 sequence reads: CASSRGGGDNQPQHF. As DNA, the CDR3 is TGTGCCAGCAGCAGGGGAGGGGGGGACAATCAGCCCCAGCATTTT.

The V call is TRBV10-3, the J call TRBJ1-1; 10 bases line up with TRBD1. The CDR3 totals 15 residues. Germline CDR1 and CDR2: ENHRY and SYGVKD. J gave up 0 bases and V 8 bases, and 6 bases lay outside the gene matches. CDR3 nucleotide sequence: TGTGCCATCCAACCGACAGGGGGCATGAACACTGAAGCTTTCTTT. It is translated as CAIQPTGGMNTEAFF.

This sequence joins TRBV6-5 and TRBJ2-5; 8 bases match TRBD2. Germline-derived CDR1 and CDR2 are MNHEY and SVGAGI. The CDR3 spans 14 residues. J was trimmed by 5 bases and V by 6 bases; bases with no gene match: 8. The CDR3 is CASSLAGSVETQYF. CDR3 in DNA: TGTGCCAGCAGCTTAGCGGGGAGTGTGGAGACCCAGTACTTC.

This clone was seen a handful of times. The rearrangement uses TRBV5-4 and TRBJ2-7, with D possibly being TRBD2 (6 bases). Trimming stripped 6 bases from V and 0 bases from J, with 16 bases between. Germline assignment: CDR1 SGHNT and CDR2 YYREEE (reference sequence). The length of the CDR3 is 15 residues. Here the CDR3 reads CASTLRDSNSYEQYF. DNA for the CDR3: TGTGCCAGCACTCTCCGGGACTCTAACTCCTACGAGCAGTACTTC.

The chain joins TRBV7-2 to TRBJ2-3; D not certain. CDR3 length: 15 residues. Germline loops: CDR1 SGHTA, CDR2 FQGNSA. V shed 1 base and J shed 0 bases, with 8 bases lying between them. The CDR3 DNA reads TGTGCCAGCAGCTTAGGGGCCACTAGCACAGATACGCAGTATTTT. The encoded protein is CASSLGATSTDTQYF.

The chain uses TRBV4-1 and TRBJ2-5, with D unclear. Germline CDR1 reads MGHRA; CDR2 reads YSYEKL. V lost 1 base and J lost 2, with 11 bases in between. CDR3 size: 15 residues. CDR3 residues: CASSQVETSQETQYF. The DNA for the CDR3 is TGCGCCAGCAGCCAAGTGGAGACTTCACAAGAGACCCAGTACTTC.

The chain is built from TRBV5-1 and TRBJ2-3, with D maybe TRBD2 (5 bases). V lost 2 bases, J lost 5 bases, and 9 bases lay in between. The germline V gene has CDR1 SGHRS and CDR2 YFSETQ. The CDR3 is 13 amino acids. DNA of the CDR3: TGCGCCAGCAGCTTCCTCCGGGGAGATACGCAGTATTTT. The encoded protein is CASSFLRGDTQYF.

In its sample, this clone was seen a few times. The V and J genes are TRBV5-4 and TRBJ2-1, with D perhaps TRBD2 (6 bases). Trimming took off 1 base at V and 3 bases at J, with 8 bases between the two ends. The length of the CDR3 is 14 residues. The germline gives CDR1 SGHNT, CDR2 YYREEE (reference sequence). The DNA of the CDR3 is TGTGCCAGCAGCTTGCGGGGGATCTACAATGAGCAGTTCTTC. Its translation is CASSLRGIYNEQFF.

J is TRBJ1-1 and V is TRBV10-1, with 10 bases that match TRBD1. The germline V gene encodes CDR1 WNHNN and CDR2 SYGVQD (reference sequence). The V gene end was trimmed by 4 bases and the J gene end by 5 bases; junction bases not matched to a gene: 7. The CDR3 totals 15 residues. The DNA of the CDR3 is TGCGCCAGCAGTGCCTCGGACAGGGGGTGGACTGAAGCTTTCTTT. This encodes CASSASDRGWTEAFF.

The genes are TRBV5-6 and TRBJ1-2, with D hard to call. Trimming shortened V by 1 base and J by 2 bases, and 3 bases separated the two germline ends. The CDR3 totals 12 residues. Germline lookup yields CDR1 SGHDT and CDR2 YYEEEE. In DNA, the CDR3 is TGTGCCAGCAGCTTGAGCAACTATGGCTACACCTTC. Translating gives CASSLSNYGYTF.

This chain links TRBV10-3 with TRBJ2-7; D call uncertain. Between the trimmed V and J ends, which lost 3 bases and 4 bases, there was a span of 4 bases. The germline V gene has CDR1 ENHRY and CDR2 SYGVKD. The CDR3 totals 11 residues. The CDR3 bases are TGTGCCATCAGTGATCAGTACGAGCAGTACTTC. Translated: CAISDQYEQYF.

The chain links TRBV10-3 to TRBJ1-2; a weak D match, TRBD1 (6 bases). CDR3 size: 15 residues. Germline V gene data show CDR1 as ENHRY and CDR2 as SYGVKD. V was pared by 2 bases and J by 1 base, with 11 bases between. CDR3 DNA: TGTGCCATCAGTGAGCTAACAGGGTTTAACTATGGCTACACCTTC. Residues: CAISELTGFNYGYTF.

CDR3 loop: CASSLGHGPWSEKLFF. DNA for the CDR3: TGTGCCAGCAGTCTCGGACACGGACCATGGAGTGAAAAACTGTTTTTT. The chain uses TRBV27 and TRBJ1-4; a possible D gene is TRBD1 (5 bases). The V gene's germline CDR1 is MNHEY and CDR2 SMNVEV (reference sequence). The ends were cut back, 5 bases at V and 7 bases at J, with 20 bases in the middle. The CDR3 is made up of 16 amino acids.

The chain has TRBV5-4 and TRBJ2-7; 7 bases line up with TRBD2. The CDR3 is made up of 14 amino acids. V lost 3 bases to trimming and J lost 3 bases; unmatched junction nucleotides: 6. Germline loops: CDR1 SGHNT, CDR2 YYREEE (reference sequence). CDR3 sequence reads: CASSSRGGSYEQYF. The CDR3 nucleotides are TGTGCCAGCAGCTCGCGGGGCGGGAGCTACGAGCAGTACTTC.

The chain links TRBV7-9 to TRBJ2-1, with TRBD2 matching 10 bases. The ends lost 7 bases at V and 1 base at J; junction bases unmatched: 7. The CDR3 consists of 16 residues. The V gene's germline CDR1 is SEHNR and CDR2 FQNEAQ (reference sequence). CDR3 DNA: TGTGCCAGCAATCCGGGACTAGCGCGTTCCTACAATGAGCAGTTCTTC. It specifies CASNPGLARSYNEQFF.

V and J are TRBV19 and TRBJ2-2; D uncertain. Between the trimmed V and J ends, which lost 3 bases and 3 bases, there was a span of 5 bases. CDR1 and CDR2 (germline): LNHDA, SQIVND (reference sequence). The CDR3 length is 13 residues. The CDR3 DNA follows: TGTGCCAGTAGTATGTCCTACACCGGGGAGCTGTTTTTT. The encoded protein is CASSMSYTGELFF.

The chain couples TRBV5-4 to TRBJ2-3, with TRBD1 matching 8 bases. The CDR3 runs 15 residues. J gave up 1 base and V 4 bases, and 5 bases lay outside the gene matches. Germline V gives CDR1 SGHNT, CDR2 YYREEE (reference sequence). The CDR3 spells CASSPDRVGTDTQYF. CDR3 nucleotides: TGTGCCAGCAGCCCGGACAGGGTTGGCACAGATACGCAGTATTTT.

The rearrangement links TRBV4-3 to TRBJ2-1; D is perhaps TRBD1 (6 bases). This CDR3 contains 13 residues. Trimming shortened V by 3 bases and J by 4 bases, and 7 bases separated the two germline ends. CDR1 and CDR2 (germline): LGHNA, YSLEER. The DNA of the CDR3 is TGCGCCAGCAGCCAGAGGGGGTACAATGAGCAGTTCTTC. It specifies CASSQRGYNEQFF.

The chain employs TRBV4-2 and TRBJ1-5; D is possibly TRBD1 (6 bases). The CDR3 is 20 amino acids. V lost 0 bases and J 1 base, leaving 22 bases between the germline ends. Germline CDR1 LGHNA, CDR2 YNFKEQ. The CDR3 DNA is TGTGCCAGCAGCCAAGATTCCCAGGGGCGTCAGCTAGGAAGCAATCAGCCCCAGCATTTT. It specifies CASSQDSQGRQLGSNQPQHF.

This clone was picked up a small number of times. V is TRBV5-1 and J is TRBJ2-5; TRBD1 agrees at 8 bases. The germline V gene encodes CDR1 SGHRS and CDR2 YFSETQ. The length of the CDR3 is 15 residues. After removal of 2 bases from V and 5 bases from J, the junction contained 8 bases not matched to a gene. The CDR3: CASSFSTGGGETQYF. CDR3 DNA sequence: TGCGCCAGCAGCTTCTCCACAGGGGGTGGGGAGACCCAGTACTTC.

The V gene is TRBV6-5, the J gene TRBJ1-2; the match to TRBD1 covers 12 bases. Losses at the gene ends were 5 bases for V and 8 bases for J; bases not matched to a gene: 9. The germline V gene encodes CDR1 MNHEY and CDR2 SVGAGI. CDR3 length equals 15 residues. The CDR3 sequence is CASSPSGQGARGYTF. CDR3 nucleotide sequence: TGTGCCAGCAGTCCCTCGGGACAGGGGGCGAGAGGCTACACCTTC.

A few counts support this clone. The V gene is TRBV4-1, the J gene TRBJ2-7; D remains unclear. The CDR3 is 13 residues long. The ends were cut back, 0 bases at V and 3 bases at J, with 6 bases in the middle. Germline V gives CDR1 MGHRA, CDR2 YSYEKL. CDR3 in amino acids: CASSQEASYEQYF. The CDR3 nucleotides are TGCGCCAGCAGCCAAGAAGCGAGCTACGAGCAGTACTTC.